Sequencing of this T cell receptor beta chain was carried out in a study of blood T cells in healthy people across ages. This clonotype showed up just a few times. For the second PCR, which ran for about 7 to 12 cycles, a sample-barcoded 5' primer and a J-beta primer mix were used. TCRdb used MiXCR to reprocess the 5' RACE reads, holding one entry per CDR3 protein. Of roughly 700,000 distinct CDR3 sequences in the sample, roughly 25% were seen once. CDR1 and CDR2 (germline): SQVTM, ANQGSEA. CDR3 size: 13 residues. The trim removed 6 bases at V and 1 base at J, leaving 5 bases unmatched. The data also belong to a second study, concerning T cells of mothers and their children. That paper states: In this cohort, donors were a few healthy Caucasian mothers plus their six children. Related mother-child pairs showed slightly higher but non-significant overlap than unrelated pairs.

The sequencing sample was made of blood. The rearrangement joins TRBV29-1 to TRBJ1-1; 7 nucleotides align to TRBD1. This TCR came from a boy younger than 18 in good health. The DNA for the CDR3 is TGCAGCGTCCGGACAGGAAAGAACACTGAAGCTTTCTTT. It is translated as CSVRTGKNTEAFF.